The entry below describes one T cell receptor (beta chain). The antigen is not known. TRB rearrangements spanning V, D and J were amplified using mixed TRB-A/B primers. TCRdb re-called the multiplex PCR reads with MiXCR, one entry per CDR3 protein. In the table there are approximately 9,700 distinct CDR3 sequences, less than 30% of which are singletons. The sample belongs to a study of T cell repertoires in aging, cancer and after chemotherapy. Study-wide context: Clear clonal overlap appeared across healthy donor samples taken over several months to years. General study points: Loss of evenness, beyond lost richness, contributed to age-related TCR diversity decline in cancer patients. No conclusions about immunological memory after chemotherapy can be drawn from the repertoire data. Compared with age-matched healthy donors, untreated hematological or solid cancer patients showed higher blood TCR clonality.

Peripheral blood genomic DNA, not sorted cells or RNA, was the template. Losses at the gene ends were 5 bases for V and 7 bases for J; bases not matched to a gene: 16. Looked up from germline, CDR1 is MDHEN and CDR2 is SYDVKM. The CDR3 sequence is 18 residues long. Sequenced material: blood. The chain has TRBV28 and TRBJ1-4; 10 bases match TRBD1. The receptor's source is a human donor in good health. CDR3 sequence (DNA): TGTGCCAGCAGTAAATCGATCGTTCGACAGGGGGCGGGTGAAAAACTGTTTTTT. Translation gives CASSKSIVRQGAGEKLFF.